This TCR beta chain was obtained from a study of shared clonotypes between healthy human individuals. The method was immunoSEQ multiplex PCR; TCRdb's version includes in-frame clones alone and lacks a portion of them. The sample shows around 480,000 clones, roughly 85% of them seen only once. The V gene's germline CDR1 is SGDLS and CDR2 YYNGEE. V dropped 0 bases and J dropped 0 bases, with 16 bases sitting between them. The CDR3 totals 18 residues. This clone was picked up one time. This TCR was sampled from a woman in her 40s in good health. Some clones in this sample may be carry-over from other donors' samples. The specimen sequenced was PBMCs. This chain connects TRBV9 to TRBJ1-3, with D hard to call. CDR3 sequence reads: CASSVDARTALSGNTIYF. The CDR3 coding sequence is TGTGCCAGCAGCGTAGATGCCCGGACCGCGCTCTCTGGAAACACCATATATTTT.